The rows below give T cell receptor beta chains drawn from one sample of a study of OX40 agonist ivuxolimab in advanced cancers. Profiling relied on immunoSEQ multiplex PCR, and the TCRdb table lists in-frame clones only, not all of them. This sample has some 34,000 clones, with around nine tenths found just once. The sequencing here drew on CD4+ or CD8+ T cells sorted from blood, taken in a trial of the OX40 agonist ivuxolimab. The receptors originated from an adult with an advanced solid tumor such as melanoma, head and neck, liver or kidney cancer. Each CDR3 is given with its conserved first and last residue. D genes are given only for firm matches. Not all rows give a size; the values are once, few, many and, for expanded clones, a class.

>TRBD1|once|TRBJ2-7|TRBV6-5
TGTGCCAGCAGTCCGGGACAGGCTTCCTACGAGCAGTACTTC
CASSPGQASYEQYF
>.|.|TRBJ1-1|TRBV27
TGTGCCAGCAGTTGGGGGCCCGTGAACACTGAAGCTTTCTTT
CASSWGPVNTEAFF
>TRBD2|.|TRBJ2-1|TRBV30
TGTGCCTGGAGTGGGCGGGGACTAGCGGGAGATAGCTCCTACAATGAGCAGTTCTTC
CAWSGRGLAGDSSYNEQFF
>.|.|TRBJ2-1|TRBV9
TGTGCCAGCAGCATCGGCAGTCAATCCTACAATGAGCAGTTCTTC
CASSIGSQSYNEQFF
>.|.|TRBJ1-2|TRBV7-9
TGTGCCAGCAGCCCACTTAGAGACATCTATGGCTACACCTTC
CASSPLRDIYGYTF
>.|.|TRBJ2-4|TRBV27
TGTGCCAGCAGTTTAAGGGGGTCCCAAAACATTCAGTACTTC
CASSLRGSQNIQYF
>TRBD2|.|TRBJ2-5|TRBV28
TGTGCCAGCAGCACCGTACTAGCGGGCCAAAACCAAGAGACCCAGTACTTC
CASSTVLAGQNQETQYF
>TRBD1|few|TRBJ2-7|TRBV5-6
TGTGCCAGCAGCTTGGATCGGGACAGTCATTACGAGCAGTACTTC
CASSLDRDSHYEQYF
>.|once|TRBJ1-6|TRBV6-5
TGTGCCAGCAGTTACTCCATACCTCCCAATTCACCCCTCCACTTT
CASSYSIPPNSPLHF
>TRBD1|.|TRBJ1-5|TRBV28
TGTGCCAGCAGCACAGGGGGTTGGGGGGGACCCCAGCATTTT
CASSTGGWGGPQHF
>TRBD2|few|TRBJ2-3|TRBV7-3
TGTGCCAGCAGCTTAACCGGGACTAGCGGAGATACGCAGTATTTT
CASSLTGTSGDTQYF
>TRBD2|.|TRBJ2-7|TRBV6-5
TGTGCCAGCAGTTACTCTTTGGGACTAGCGGGCTACGAGCAGTACTTC
CASSYSLGLAGYEQYF
>.|.|TRBJ2-3|TRBV5-4
TGTGCCTCCATGGAGGGACAGACCCTAATACGCACAGATACGCAGTATTTT
CASMEGQTLIRTDTQYF
>TRBD2|once|TRBJ2-7|TRBV25-1
TGTGCCAGCAGGAGCGGGAGGGCTGGGGACGAGCAGTACTTC
CASRSGRAGDEQYF
>TRBD2|.|TRBJ2-7|TRBV27
TGTGCCAGCAGCCTGGGACTAGCGCCGACCTACGAGCAGTACTTC
CASSLGLAPTYEQYF
>TRBD2|.|TRBJ2-5|TRBV2
TGTGCCAGCAATGAGGGGCTAGCGGGAGGCATAGAGCAGTACTTC
CASNEGLAGGIEQYF
>TRBD2|.|TRBJ2-7|TRBV29-1
TGCAGCGTTGAAGATAGGGTAGCGGGGGGGAACTACGAGCAGTACTTC
CSVEDRVAGGNYEQYF
>TRBD1|medium-sized|TRBJ1-3|TRBV5-6
TGTGCCAGCAGCTTTGGACAGGGCGCCATATATTTT
CASSFGQGAIYF
>TRBD1|.|TRBJ1-1|TRBV7-2
TGTGCCAGCAGCTATGACAGGGGGCGAACCCGGAACACTGAAGCTTTCTTT
CASSYDRGRTRNTEAFF
>TRBD1|.|TRBJ2-1|TRBV13
TGTGCCAGCAGCCCTTCCGGGACAGGGGGCCCCAATGAGCAGTTCTTC
CASSPSGTGGPNEQFF
>.|.|TRBJ2-7|TRBV4-1
TGCGCCAGCAGCCAAGTATACCCGAATGGGCCCTACGAGCAGTACTTC
CASSQVYPNGPYEQYF
>TRBD2|.|TRBJ2-1|TRBV13
TGTGCCAGCAGCACCCGACTAGCGGGAGTTCGGGTAACATATGAGCAGTTCTTC
CASSTRLAGVRVTYEQFF
>.|.|TRBJ1-5|TRBV11-2
TGTGCCAGCAGCTTAGAGCTTAATCAGCCCCAGCATTTT
CASSLELNQPQHF
>TRBD2|.|TRBJ2-7|TRBV29-1
TGCAGCGTTGGCGGCGGGAGGACCTCCTACGAGCAGTACTTC
CSVGGGRTSYEQYF
>TRBD1|.|TRBJ1-4|TRBV7-9
TGTGCCAGCAGTTTCGAGGGGACAGGGTATGGTGAAAAACTGTTTTTT
CASSFEGTGYGEKLFF